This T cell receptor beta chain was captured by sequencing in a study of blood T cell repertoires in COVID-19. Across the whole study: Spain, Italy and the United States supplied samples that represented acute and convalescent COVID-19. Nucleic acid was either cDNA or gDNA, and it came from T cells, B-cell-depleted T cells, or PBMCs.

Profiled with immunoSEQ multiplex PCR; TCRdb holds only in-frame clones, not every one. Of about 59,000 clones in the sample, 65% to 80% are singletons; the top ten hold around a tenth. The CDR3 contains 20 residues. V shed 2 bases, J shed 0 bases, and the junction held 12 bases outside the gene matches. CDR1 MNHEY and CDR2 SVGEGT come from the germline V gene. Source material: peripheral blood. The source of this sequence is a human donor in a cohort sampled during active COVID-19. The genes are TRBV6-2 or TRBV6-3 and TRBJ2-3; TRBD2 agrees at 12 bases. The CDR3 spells CASSYRLMNGTSGSTDTQYF. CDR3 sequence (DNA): TGTGCCAGCAGTTACCGATTAATGAACGGGACTAGCGGGAGCACAGATACGCAGTATTTT.